These 22 T cell receptor beta chains originate from one sample sequenced in a study of blood T cells in healthy people across ages. Using a J-beta primer mix together with a sample-barcoded 5' primer, a second PCR was run for 7 to 11 cycles. From the 5' RACE reads, TCRdb called clonotypes with MiXCR, one entry per CDR3 protein. The sample lists over 1,200,000 distinct CDR3 sequences; approximately 59% were seen once. Material: blood. The receptors were sampled from a man between 18 and 29 years old in good health.

This sequence joins TRBV4-1 and TRBJ2-7; unclear D gene. Deletions cut 4 bases from V and 4 bases from J, with 11 bases between. The CDR3 loop spans 13 amino acids. Germline CDR1 is MGHRA and CDR2 is YSYEKL. This chain's CDR3 is CASSPSWGYEQYF. CDR3 coding DNA: TGCGCCAGCAGCCCAAGTTGGGGATACGAGCAGTACTTC.

Note on this clonotype: A much larger clone sits a single nucleotide away, making a read error possible. The genes are TRBV7-2 and TRBJ1-5; TRBD1 agrees at 8 bases. CDR1 and CDR2 from the germline V gene are SGHTA and FQGNSA. The V and J ends lost 0 bases and 9 bases, in that order; junction bases with no gene match: 7. CDR3 length equals 15 residues. CDR3 loop: CASSLAVRGPRPQHF. CDR3 nucleotides: TGTGCCAGCAGCTTAGCGGTCAGGGGGCCTCGGCCCCAGCATTTT.

The chain joins TRBV4-2 to TRBJ1-2; D remains ambiguous. Trimming stripped 4 bases from V and 3 bases from J, with 15 bases between. Germline CDR1 LGHNA, CDR2 YNFKEQ. This CDR3 has 15 amino acids. The CDR3 region is CASSLRPLPDYGYTF. CDR3 coding DNA: TGTGCCAGCAGCCTTCGACCACTCCCGGACTATGGCTACACCTTC.

The chain combines TRBV10-3 with TRBJ2-3; no clear D. V was pared by 1 base and J by 1 base, with 6 bases between. This CDR3 comprises 14 residues. CDR1 is ENHRY and CDR2 is SYGVKD in the germline V gene. For the CDR3, the DNA is TGTGCCATCAGTGAGTTAACGGGCACAGATACGCAGTATTTT. Residues: CAISELTGTDTQYF.

The genes are TRBV20-1 and TRBJ2-1; D call uncertain. The germline V gene encodes CDR1 DFQATT and CDR2 SNEGSKA (reference sequence). This CDR3 spans 13 amino acids. Trimming shortened V by 0 bases and J by 3 bases, and 6 bases separated the two germline ends. The CDR3 sequence is CSARDYIYNEQFF. In DNA, the CDR3 is TGCAGTGCTAGAGATTACATCTACAATGAGCAGTTCTTC.

This chain uses TRBV11-2 with TRBJ2-7; 8 bases agree with TRBD1. The CDR3 is made up of 16 amino acids. Unmatched junction bases numbered 11, after V lost 4 bases and J lost 3 bases. Per germline, CDR1 SGHAT and CDR2 FQNNGV. The CDR3 bases are TGTGCCAGCAGCTCTCAGGACAGGGACTGGGGCTACGAGCAGTACTTC. It specifies CASSSQDRDWGYEQYF.

About this clonotype: At one end the junction does not follow the germline gene, possibly because of a read error. The V call is TRBV29-1, the J call TRBJ2-1, with 7 bases matching TRBD2. The CDR3 sequence is 14 residues long. Germline assignment: CDR1 SQVTM and CDR2 ANQGSEA. For the CDR3, the DNA is TGCAGCGTTGTTTGGCGGGAGTCCTACAATGAGCGGTTCTTC. This sequence encodes CSVVWRESYNERFF.

CDR3 nucleotides: TGTGCCATCAGTGACAGTTATCAAGAGACCCAGTACTTC. This codes for CAISDSYQETQYF. V and J are TRBV10-3 and TRBJ2-5; D is ambiguous. The germline V gene encodes CDR1 ENHRY and CDR2 SYGVKD. V dropped 3 bases and J dropped 2 bases, with 7 bases sitting between them. The CDR3 covers 13 residues.

The chain combines TRBV7-2 with TRBJ2-1; D is uncertain. Deletions cut 3 bases from V and 6 bases from J, with 15 bases between. Germline-derived CDR1 and CDR2 are SGHTA and FQGNSA. The CDR3 has 15 residues. CDR3 nucleotide sequence: TGTGCCAGCAGCTTCGGGTATGGGCCCTTCAATGAGCAGTTCTTC. Amino acids: CASSFGYGPFNEQFF.

This clonotype occurred once. This sequence joins TRBV11-2 and TRBJ2-3, with D perhaps matching TRBD1 or TRBD2 (6 bases each). The CDR3 length is 19 residues. V lost 5 bases and J lost 2, with 26 bases in between. Germline V gene data show CDR1 as SGHAT and CDR2 as FQNNGV. CDR3 loop: CASSKDALRQTGATDTQYF. The CDR3 coding sequence is TGTGCCAGCAGCAAAGATGCGCTAAGACAGACGGGGGCCACAGATACGCAGTATTTT.

In this sample, this clonotype turned up a few times. J is TRBJ2-1 and V is TRBV29-1, with 12 nucleotides matching TRBD2. This CDR3 is built from 14 residues. CDR1 and CDR2 (germline): SQVTM, ANQGSEA. V was clipped by 5 bases and J by 15 bases; unmatched bases: 14. The chain's CDR3 is CSVRGTSGPNDPFF. The DNA of the CDR3 is TGCAGCGTTAGGGGGACTAGCGGGCCCAACGATCCGTTCTTC.

The chain joins TRBV20-1 to TRBJ2-1; D is possibly TRBD1 or TRBD2 (5 bases each). Germline V gene sequence: CDR1 DFQATT, CDR2 SNEGSKA (reference sequence). Between the trimmed V and J ends, which lost 3 bases and 2 bases, there was a span of 11 bases. This CDR3 region has 14 residues. The CDR3 sequence: CSASSGTAYNEQFF. The CDR3 DNA reads as TGCAGTGCTAGCTCCGGGACGGCCTACAATGAGCAGTTCTTC.

The chain is built from TRBV7-9 and TRBJ2-7; the match to TRBD2 covers 8 bases. CDR1 is SEHNR, CDR2 FQNEAQ, per germline (reference sequence). V lost 1 base to trimming and J lost 0 bases; unmatched junction nucleotides: 5. The CDR3 contains 16 residues. CDR3 in amino acids: CASSLVAGLNSYEQYF. The CDR3 DNA reads as TGTGCCAGCAGCTTAGTAGCGGGGCTCAACTCCTACGAGCAGTACTTC.

The chain uses TRBV29-1 and TRBJ2-7, with 13 nucleotides matching TRBD2. Germline values: CDR1 SQVTM, CDR2 ANQGSEA. The CDR3 has 12 residues. V gave up 7 bases and J gave up 4 bases; unmatched junction bases: 1. DNA for the CDR3: TGCAGCGGGACTAGCGGGAGTTACGAGCAGTACTTC. Translation: CSGTSGSYEQYF.

V gene TRBV28 combines with J gene TRBJ2-7, with D perhaps TRBD2 (6 bases). CDR1 is MDHEN, CDR2 SYDVKM, per germline. The CDR3 contains 14 residues. Trimming removed 4 bases from V and 4 bases from J, with 14 bases in between. This CDR3 reads CASSSPHGTYEQYF. DNA for the CDR3: TGTGCCAGCAGTTCCCCACACGGGACTTACGAGCAGTACTTC.

The rearrangement joins TRBV6-6 to TRBJ2-7, with 7 positions matching TRBD1. The ends lost 6 bases at V and 2 bases at J; junction bases unmatched: 13. The CDR3 length is 16 residues. Germline V CDR1 and CDR2: MNHNY, SVGAGI (reference sequence). The chain's CDR3 is CASSDPTGVQTYEQYF. In DNA form, the CDR3 reads TGTGCCAGCAGCGATCCAACAGGGGTCCAGACCTACGAGCAGTACTTC.

The V gene is TRBV2, the J gene TRBJ2-7; D remains unclear. V gave up 6 bases and J gave up 3 bases, with 9 bases separating them. Germline CDR1 SNHLY, CDR2 FYNNEI. This CDR3 spans 12 amino acids. This CDR3 is CASSGRHYEQYF. In DNA, the CDR3 is TGTGCCAGCAGCGGACGACACTACGAGCAGTACTTC.

The V call is TRBV3-1, the J call TRBJ2-4; TRBD1 aligns across 8 bases. The closer fit of TRBJ2-7 to the DNA end suggests the J call may be wrong. This CDR3 has 15 residues. Germline CDR1 LGHDT, CDR2 YNNKEL (reference sequence). The CDR3: CASSLGTGIACEQYF. DNA for the CDR3: TGTGCCAGCAGCCTCGGGACAGGCATAGCCTGCGAGCAGTACTTC.

The rearrangement joins TRBV7-2 to TRBJ2-5, with TRBD1 matching 9 bases. Trimming cost V 7 bases and J 2 bases; bases outside gene matches: 8. CDR3 length: 15 amino acids. Germline CDR1 SGHTA, CDR2 FQGNSA. The CDR3 nucleotides are TGTGCCAGCATCTTCCAGGACAGGGGACAAGAGACCCAGTACTTC. It is translated as CASIFQDRGQETQYF.

This clonotype was detected only a few times. V is TRBV4-1 and J is TRBJ2-7, with TRBD1 as a possible D gene (6 bases). There are 17 residues in the CDR3. Between the trimmed V and J ends, which lost 3 bases and 1 base, there was a span of 19 bases. Germline assignment: CDR1 MGHRA and CDR2 YSYEKL. CDR3 loop: CASSHAFSGTPSYEQYF. The CDR3 nucleotides read TGCGCCAGCAGCCACGCCTTCTCCGGGACACCTTCCTACGAGCAGTACTTC.

This clonotype has just a few counts. The chain couples TRBV29-1 to TRBJ2-1, with 13 bases fitting TRBD2. The CDR3 is made up of 14 amino acids. Per the germline V gene, CDR1 is SQVTM and CDR2 is ANQGSEA. The J segment lost 13 bases and the V segment lost 7 bases, leaving 13 bases of the junction unmatched. In DNA form, the CDR3 reads TGCAGCGCCCAATCCGGACTAGCGGGGGCTCATCAGTTCTTC. Translating it yields CSAQSGLAGAHQFF.

This clonotype appeared a single time. V usage is TRBV27 and J usage is TRBJ1-5; D is unclear. V was clipped by 3 bases and J by 3 bases, with 9 bases between them. There are 14 residues in the CDR3. The germline CDR1 and CDR2 sequences are MNHEY and SMNVEV (reference sequence). The CDR3 spells CASSFSGNNQPQHF. DNA for the CDR3: TGTGCCAGCAGTTTCTCAGGTAACAATCAGCCCCAGCATTTT.